A selection of T cell receptor beta chains follows, all from one sample in a study of immune cell composition in non-small cell lung cancer. TCRdb keeps only in-frame clones here, not all; method: immunoSEQ multiplex PCR. The sample records around 1,600 clones, around 84% being singletons. The sample comprised lung tumor tissue. The receptors here all came from a human donor with non-small cell lung cancer. CDR3s include the opening cysteine and the closing phenylalanine or tryptophan. A D gene is named only where the DNA matches it firmly. A row's size may be missing; if present it is once, few, many or a size class.

d_gene,abundance,j_gene,v_gene,CDR3aa,CDR3nt
-,-,TRBJ2-7,TRBV2,CASSEGLYSYAEQYF,TGTGCCAGCAGTGAGGGGCTATACTCTTACGCGGAGCAGTACTTC
TRBD1,once,TRBJ1-1,TRBV11-3,CASSRTGTAEAFF,TGTGCCAGCAGCCGCACCGGGACAGCTGAAGCTTTCTTT
TRBD1,-,TRBJ2-7,TRBV7-6,CASSPSSGTGREQYF,TGTGCCAGCAGCCCCAGCTCCGGGACAGGGAGGGAGCAGTACTTC
TRBD1,-,TRBJ2-3,TRBV4-3,CASSQDGTGRTDTQYF,TGCGCCAGCAGCCAAGACGGGACAGGGAGGACAGATACGCAGTATTTT
-,once,TRBJ1-1,TRBV28,CASSLSGGIMNTEAFF,TGTGCCAGCAGTTTGTCCGGGGGGATAATGAACACTGAAGCTTTCTTT
-,-,TRBJ2-7,TRBV6-1,CASSETGYGTPPYEQYF,TGTGCCAGCAGTGAAACAGGGTACGGGACACCTCCCTACGAGCAGTACTTC
TRBD2,-,TRBJ2-7,TRBV5-4,CASSPGGLAGLSSYEQYF,TGTGCCAGCAGCCCTGGGGGACTAGCGGGACTTAGCTCCTACGAGCAGTACTTC
-,-,TRBJ2-1,TRBV5-1,CASSFGGPNNEQFF,TGCGCCAGCAGCTTCGGGGGGCCCAACAATGAGCAGTTCTTC
-,-,TRBJ1-2,TRBV28,CASSSSRWQGGYGYTF,TGTGCCAGCAGTAGCTCGAGGTGGCAGGGTGGCTATGGCTACACCTTC
TRBD2,-,TRBJ2-3,TRBV6-6,CASRTETSWLTDTQYF,TGTGCCAGCAGAACTGAGACTAGCTGGTTGACAGATACGCAGTATTTT